The subject of this entry is one T cell receptor beta chain. Its target is not known. Each sample provided at least 6 micrograms of extracted total RNA. The sample is drawn from a study of blood T cells in healthy people across ages. Study background: Template switching captured about one barcoded beta molecule per two T cells.

Broader study findings: With age, beta diversity per million T cells declined roughly linearly, significantly by 40. Investigators treated diversity estimates from one million T cells as underestimates.

It was with a sample-barcoded 5' primer and a J-beta primer mix that a second PCR of roughly 7 to 12 cycles was run. Each CDR3 protein gets one entry after TCRdb re-called the 5' RACE reads with MiXCR. Among hundreds of thousands of distinct CDR3 sequences listed, 49% were seen once. Germline V gene data show CDR1 as KGHSH and CDR2 as LQKENI. CDR3 length: 15 amino acids. V shed 3 bases and J shed 4 bases, with 12 bases lying between them. This sequence joins TRBV18 and TRBJ2-2; no clear D. Specimen: blood. The source of this sequence is a woman aged 55-70 years in good health. The CDR3 region is CASSPLQPLTGELFF. The CDR3 DNA reads as TGTGCCAGCTCACCTCTCCAGCCGCTCACCGGGGAGCTGTTTTTT.